These 13 T cell receptor beta chains were all obtained from the same sample, sequenced in a study of beta chain features in type 1 diabetes. The isolated RNA, all of it, was reverse transcribed, so expressed TCRB transcripts were what got sequenced. Sequencing was performed with immunoSEQ multiplex PCR; in TCRdb, only in-frame clones are kept and a portion is missing. The table has around 240,000 clones, approximately 70% seen once; the top ten hold approximately 0.053%. Sequenced: naive CD4+ T cells from blood. The receptors come from a man younger than 40 in good health.

V and J are TRBV6-1 and TRBJ1-2; the D is unclear. V was trimmed by 2 bases and J by 4 bases, leaving 8 bases between them. The V gene's germline CDR1 is MNHNS and CDR2 SASEGT. The CDR3 spans 13 residues. CDR3 region: CASSETRSYGYTF. The DNA for the CDR3 is TGTGCCAGCAGTGAAACGCGGAGCTATGGCTACACCTTC.

The chain is built from TRBV30 and TRBJ1-1; D perhaps matches TRBD1 (5 bases). Germline V lookup: CDR1 GTSNPN, CDR2 SVGIG (reference sequence). Trimming left V 4 bases short and J 1 base short, with 10 bases between. The CDR3 spans 13 residues. The CDR3 loop is CAWNTQGNTEAFF. DNA of the CDR3: TGTGCCTGGAATACTCAGGGGAACACTGAAGCTTTCTTT.

The J gene is TRBJ2-1, the V gene TRBV30; TRBD2 is a possible D gene (6 bases). V lost 2 bases and J lost 5, with 10 bases in between. Germline CDR1 and CDR2: GTSNPN and SVGIG (reference sequence). The CDR3 has 13 amino acids. The CDR3 here is CAWSRDFDNEQFF. DNA for the CDR3: TGTGCCTGGAGTCGGGACTTTGACAATGAGCAGTTCTTC. Full variable domain (remainder filled in from reference TRBV30 and TRBJ2-1): SQTIHQWPATLVQPVGSPLSLECTVEGTSNPNLYWYRQAAGRGLQLLFYSVGIGQISSEVPQNLSASRPQDRQFILSSKKLLLSDSGFYLCAWSRDFDNEQFFGPGTRLTVL.

With regard to this clone: A junction end diverges from the germline sequence, so it may reflect a read error. This chain joins TRBV6-1 and TRBJ2-5; weak D call: TRBD2 (5 bases). CDR3 length equals 15 residues. The V gene's germline CDR1 is MNHNS and CDR2 SASEGT. Here the CDR3 reads CASNEGRRSVETQYF. The CDR3 nucleotides read TGTGCCAGCAATGAAGGGCGGAGGTCGGTGGAGACCCAGTACTTC.

This clone was counted a few times. This chain connects TRBV4-3 to TRBJ2-7; D gene unclear. CDR3 size: 14 residues. The V end lost 4 bases, the J end lost 6 bases, and 16 bases lay between the germline ends. Germline CDR1 LGHNA, CDR2 YSLEER. In DNA, the CDR3 is TGCGCCAGCAGCCGGAATCCGGGCCCGGGCGAGCAGTACTTC. This encodes CASSRNPGPGEQYF.

Only one count was recorded for this clone. V gene TRBV29-1 combines with J gene TRBJ2-7, with TRBD1 matching over 11 bases. V was clipped by 7 bases and J by 5 bases; unmatched bases: 7. This CDR3 is built from 13 residues. The germline gives CDR1 SQVTM, CDR2 ANQGSEA. In DNA, the CDR3 is TGCAGCGCCCCCGGGACAGGGGGTAACGAGCAGTACTTC. Its translation: CSAPGTGGNEQYF.

This chain links TRBV5-4 with TRBJ2-4; the D gene is possibly TRBD1 (5 bases). The CDR3 sequence is 13 residues long. CDR1 and CDR2 from the germline V gene are SGHNT and YYREEE (reference sequence). V was pared by 4 bases and J by 8 bases, with 13 bases between. The chain's CDR3 is CASSDGQTDIQYF. The CDR3 DNA sequence: TGTGCCAGCAGCGACGGGCAGACAGACATTCAGTACTTC. Looking up the rest from reference TRBV5-4 and TRBJ2-4 gives the full variable domain: ETGVTQSPTHLIKTRGQQVTLRCSSQSGHNTVSWYQQALGQGPQFIFQYYREEENGRGNFPPRFSGLQFPNYSSELNVNALELDDSALYLCASSDGQTDIQYFGAGTRLSVL.

V usage is TRBV7-9 and J usage is TRBJ2-7; possibly TRBD1 for D (5 bases). The CDR3 extends over 12 amino acids. The ends were cut back, 5 bases at V and 4 bases at J, with 9 bases in the middle. CDR1 and CDR2 from the germline V gene are SEHNR and FQNEAQ (reference sequence). CDR3 sequence: CASSRQSYEQYF. DNA of the CDR3: TGTGCCAGCAGCCGACAGTCATACGAGCAGTACTTC.

This clone has a handful of counts. DNA for the CDR3: TGTGCCAGCAGCCGATCCACTTACACAGATACGCAGTATTTT. Translated: CASSRSTYTDTQYF. This rearrangement joins TRBV11-2 to TRBJ2-3; D not resolved. Germline V gives CDR1 SGHAT, CDR2 FQNNGV. Trimming shortened V by 5 bases and J by 2 bases, and 11 bases separated the two germline ends. The length of the CDR3 is 14 residues.

This chain joins TRBV27 and TRBJ2-7; perhaps D is TRBD1 or TRBD2 (5 bases each). The CDR3 has 14 residues. Trimming cost V 3 bases and J 2 bases, with 11 bases left between them. In germline, CDR1 is MNHEY, CDR2 SMNVEV (reference sequence). Written as DNA, the CDR3 is TGTGCCAGCAGTTTCGGGCAGGGACCCTACGAGCAGTACTTC. This sequence encodes CASSFGQGPYEQYF.

V is TRBV5-4 and J is TRBJ1-1; D is perhaps TRBD1 (5 bases). Trimming cost V 4 bases and J 3 bases, with 7 bases left between them. Germline assignment: CDR1 SGHNT and CDR2 YYREEE (reference sequence). The CDR3 has 12 amino acids. CDR3 protein: CASSLQDTEAFF. For the CDR3, the DNA is TGTGCCAGCAGCCTACAGGACACTGAAGCTTTCTTT.

About this clone itself: The identical CDR3 is also encoded by other nucleotide sequences in the sample. The J gene is TRBJ1-1, the V gene TRBV9; D not resolved. V dropped 0 bases and J dropped 1 base, with 7 bases sitting between them. Germline V lookup: CDR1 SGDLS, CDR2 YYNGEE. CDR3 length equals 14 residues. The CDR3 DNA reads TGTGCCAGCAGCGTAGTCCCAGAGAACACTGAAGCTTTCTTT. Translation gives CASSVVPENTEAFF.

This clone was detected once. Here the CDR3 reads CASSPRTSGRFSYEQYF. The CDR3 coding sequence is TGTGCCAGCAGTCCCAGGACTAGCGGGAGGTTCTCCTACGAGCAGTACTTC. The genes are TRBV27 and TRBJ2-7; the match to TRBD2 covers 14 bases. The CDR3 is 17 amino acids. Looked up from germline, CDR1 is MNHEY and CDR2 is SMNVEV (reference sequence). J gave up 0 bases and V 5 bases, and 6 bases lay outside the gene matches.